These 31 T cell receptor beta chains originate from one sample sequenced in a study of T cells after yellow fever vaccination. One entry per CDR3 protein, called by TCRdb with MiXCR from the 5' RACE reads. This sample carries a few hundred thousand distinct CDR3 sequences, 6.9% of them seen once, and the ten largest clones take roughly 0.9%. The material sequenced was CD4+ T cells sorted from PBMCs, taken 15 days after the yellow fever booster vaccination. All receptors come from a man in his thirties or forties who received the YFV17D yellow fever vaccine.

V usage is TRBV7-9 and J usage is TRBJ2-1, with D maybe TRBD2 (5 bases). CDR1 is SEHNR and CDR2 is FQNEAQ in the germline V gene (reference sequence). V was clipped by 4 bases and J by 15 bases, with 16 bases between them. The CDR3 has 12 amino acids. The CDR3 region has the DNA TGTGCCAGCAGCTCCGGACCGGGAAACACGTTCTTC. Protein sequence: CASSSGPGNTFF.

This chain connects TRBV7-6 to TRBJ2-2; TRBD1 is a possible D gene (5 bases). Germline lookup yields CDR1 SGHVS and CDR2 FNYEAQ. Trimming removed 7 bases at V and 1 base at J, with 22 bases between. The CDR3 covers 18 residues. CDR3 sequence (DNA): TGTGCCAGCACCGGAAGCGACCAGGGTCACCTGAACACCGGGGAGCTGTTTTTT. This translates into CASTGSDQGHLNTGELFF.

CDR3 amino acids: CASSLAEVSEQYF. In DNA, the CDR3 is TGCGCCAGCAGCTTGGCCGAGGTCTCCGAGCAGTACTTC. The chain couples TRBV5-1 to TRBJ2-7; D remains unclear. The CDR3 has 13 amino acids. V dropped 0 bases and J dropped 6 bases, with 10 bases sitting between them. CDR1 and CDR2 (germline): SGHRS, YFSETQ.

This clonotype was found many times. This rearrangement joins TRBV6-6 to TRBJ2-3; D is unresolved. Per the germline V gene, CDR1 is MNHNY and CDR2 is SVGAGI (reference sequence). V was pared by 6 bases and J by 0 bases, with 7 bases between. This CDR3 has 13 amino acids. The CDR3 here is CASRAHSTDTQYF. The CDR3 DNA sequence: TGTGCCAGCAGGGCACATAGCACAGATACGCAGTATTTT.

This clonotype has a count of ten or more. The V gene is TRBV12-5, the J gene TRBJ2-3; no clear D gene. The CDR3 loop spans 12 amino acids. Deletions cut 5 bases from V and 15 bases from J, with 18 bases between. Germline V CDR1 and CDR2: LGHNT, FRNRAP. In DNA form, the CDR3 reads TGTGCTAGTGGTCCGGGCCCAGGTCCCGGTTATTTT. Translated, it gives CASGPGPGPGYF. Variable domain in full (rest from reference TRBV12-5 and TRBJ2-3): DARVTQTPRHKVTEMGQEVTMRCQPILGHNTVFWYRQTMMQGLELLAYFRNRAPLDDSGMPKDRFSAEMPDATLATLKIQPSEPRDSAVYFCASGPGPGPGYFGPGTRLTVL.

This clonotype showed up many times. CDR3 amino acids: CSATRYRVGTEAFF. Written as DNA, the CDR3 is TGCAGTGCTACGAGGTACAGGGTAGGGACTGAAGCTTTCTTT. The chain couples TRBV20-1 to TRBJ1-1; D might be TRBD1 (6 bases). This CDR3 comprises 14 residues. The V gene's germline CDR1 is DFQATT and CDR2 SNEGSKA (reference sequence). V was cut by 4 bases and J by 5 bases, with 17 bases left in between.

Comment on this clonotype: A read error may be the cause here, since a much bigger clone is one base away. The rearrangement uses TRBV5-1 and TRBJ2-1; 10 positions match TRBD2. The CDR3 loop spans 17 amino acids. Germline CDR1 reads SGHRS; CDR2 reads YFSETQ. The CDR3 region has the DNA TGCGCCAGCAGCTTGACCCCCCGTGTAGCGGGAGGCAATGGGCAGTTCTTC. Encoded protein: CASSLTPRVAGGNGQFF.

The genes are TRBV7-2 and TRBJ2-5; 13 positions match TRBD2. With 1 base clipped from V and 1 base from J, the junction kept 3 bases outside the gene matches. This CDR3 spans 17 amino acids. Per the germline V gene, CDR1 is SGHTA and CDR2 is FQGNSA. CDR3 region: CASSLGRTSGSQETQYF. The CDR3 nucleotides read TGTGCCAGCAGCTTAGGGAGGACTAGCGGGAGCCAAGAGACCCAGTACTTC.

This clonotype showed up just a few times. V is TRBV6-6 and J is TRBJ2-3; 10 nucleotides align to TRBD2. The CDR3 runs to 16 residues. CDR1 is MNHNY, CDR2 SVGAGI, per germline (reference sequence). With V trimmed by 0 bases and J by 4 bases, 4 bases remained unmatched. DNA of the CDR3: TGTGCCAGCAGTTACTCACCGGGACTAGCGTCAGATACGCAGTATTTT. This encodes CASSYSPGLASDTQYF.

Only a few counts were recorded for this clonotype. CDR3 bases: TGCAGTGCTAGAGAGGGACAGTCCTACGAGCAGTACTTC. Its translation is CSAREGQSYEQYF. The rearrangement links TRBV20-1 to TRBJ2-7; 7 bases fit TRBD1. The ends lost 0 bases at V and 1 base at J; junction bases unmatched: 0. The CDR3 spans 13 residues. CDR1 is DFQATT, CDR2 SNEGSKA, per germline (reference sequence).

This clonotype was observed a handful of times. The genes are TRBV5-1 and TRBJ2-3; D remains ambiguous. This CDR3 has 13 residues. V lost 0 bases and J 9 bases, leaving 11 bases between the germline ends. Germline values: CDR1 SGHRS, CDR2 YFSETQ. The CDR3 spells CASSLEESATQYF. CDR3 sequence (DNA): TGCGCCAGCAGCTTGGAAGAGAGTGCCACGCAGTATTTT.

This chain connects TRBV12-3 or TRBV12-4 to TRBJ2-1; D might be TRBD2 (6 bases). Trimming left V 7 bases short and J 2 bases short, with 18 bases between. The CDR3 is 16 amino acids. This CDR3 reads CASTPWGGGAYNEQFF. The CDR3 nucleotides read TGTGCCAGCACCCCGTGGGGTGGCGGGGCCTACAATGAGCAGTTCTTC.

This clonotype occurred many times. This chain connects TRBV25-1 to TRBJ1-2; perhaps TRBD1 as D (6 bases). Trimming left V 5 bases short and J 0 bases short, with 19 bases between. The CDR3 has 17 amino acids. The germline V gene has CDR1 MGHDK and CDR2 SYGVNS. The CDR3 nucleotides read TGTGCCAGCAGTCCTCGGACAGTACCCTCTTCTAACTATGGCTACACCTTC. This gives the protein CASSPRTVPSSNYGYTF.

In this sample, this clonotype turned up many times. This rearrangement joins TRBV7-2 to TRBJ1-4, with TRBD1 matching over 8 bases. Germline CDR1 SGHTA, CDR2 FQGNSA. This CDR3 is 15 amino acids long. V shed 5 bases and J 5 bases; nucleotides not matched to a gene: 7. DNA of the CDR3: TGTGCCAGCAGCGCACGACAGGGGATAAATGAAAAACTGTTTTTT. Its protein product is CASSARQGINEKLFF. Combining the CDR3 with reference TRBV7-2 and TRBJ1-4 gives the whole variable domain GAGVSQSPSNKVTEKGKDVELRCDPISGHTALYWYRQSLGQGLEFLIYFQGNSAPDKSGLPSDRFSAERTGGSVSTLTIQRTQQEDSAVYLCASSARQGINEKLFFGSGTQLSVL.

This clonotype was counted a few times. This chain links TRBV24-1 with TRBJ2-2; 7 positions match TRBD2. This CDR3 is 16 amino acids long. After removal of 4 bases from V and 1 base from J, the junction contained 5 bases not matched to a gene. The germline gives CDR1 KGHDR, CDR2 SFDVKD. CDR3 sequence (DNA): TGTGCCACCAGTGAACCGGGAGGAAAGAACACCGGGGAGCTGTTTTTT. Encoded protein: CATSEPGGKNTGELFF.

This clonotype was picked up a small number of times. The chain combines TRBV20-1 with TRBJ1-5; D is unclear. CDR3 length: 10 residues. The V gene lost 3 bases and the J gene lost 11 bases, with 8 bases spanning the gap. The germline gives CDR1 DFQATT, CDR2 SNEGSKA (reference sequence). For the CDR3, the DNA is TGCAGTGCTAGCGAGGGTGCCCAGCATTTT. Its translation: CSASEGAQHF.

This clonotype was recorded many times. The chain employs TRBV10-3 and TRBJ2-5; possibly TRBD1 or TRBD2 for D (6 bases each). Deletions cut 9 bases from V and 5 bases from J, with 16 bases between. Germline CDR1 ENHRY, CDR2 SYGVKD. The CDR3 covers 13 residues. The CDR3 bases are TGTGCCATGAATCGGGAGAGGGGGGAGACCCAGTACTTC. This encodes CAMNRERGETQYF.

The chain couples TRBV12-3 or TRBV12-4 to TRBJ2-1; TRBD2 matches 9 bases. The V gene end was trimmed by 2 bases and the J gene end by 0 bases; junction bases not matched to a gene: 5. This CDR3 region has 17 residues. The CDR3 DNA sequence: TGTGCCAGCAGTTTATCTCTAGCGGGGAGCTCCTACAATGAGCAGTTCTTC. Translating it yields CASSLSLAGSSYNEQFF.

This clonotype was seen ten or more times. CDR3 bases: TGCGCCAGCAGCTTCCGGGACCCGGGGACAGATACGCAGTATTTT. Amino acid sequence: CASSFRDPGTDTQYF. The chain couples TRBV5-1 to TRBJ2-3, with D perhaps assigned TRBD1 or TRBD2 (5 bases each). In germline, CDR1 is SGHRS, CDR2 YFSETQ. The V and J ends lost 2 bases and 3 bases respectively, with 13 bases between them. The CDR3 is 15 amino acids.

This chain connects TRBV28 to TRBJ2-7; no firm D call. From germline, CDR1 is MDHEN and CDR2 SYDVKM. The germline V and J ends were trimmed by 6 bases and 1 base, with 10 bases remaining between them. The CDR3 loop spans 13 amino acids. As DNA, the CDR3 is TGTGCCAGCAGCCAAATAAGGTCCTACGAGCAGTACTTC. It codes for CASSQIRSYEQYF. The full variable domain, in which reference TRBV28 and TRBJ2-7 provide the parts outside the CDR3, is DVKVTQSSRYLVKRTGEKVFLECVQDMDHENMFWYRQDPGLGLRLIYFSYDVKMKEKGDIPEGYSVSREKKERFSLILESASTNQTSMYLCASSQIRSYEQYFGPGTRLTVT.

This clonotype was observed a few times. This sequence joins TRBV3-1 and TRBJ2-7, with 9 bases fitting TRBD2. Unmatched junction bases numbered 10, after V lost 4 bases and J lost 6 bases. Germline values: CDR1 LGHDT, CDR2 YNNKEL (reference sequence). The CDR3 runs to 15 residues. CDR3 nucleotides: TGTGCCAGCAGCCGGGCGGCGGGAGGGCCCCGCGAGCAGTACTTC. Its translation: CASSRAAGGPREQYF.

This clonotype has just a few counts. The rearrangement uses TRBV29-1 and TRBJ2-1; tentatively, D is TRBD2 (6 bases). The germline V gene has CDR1 SQVTM and CDR2 ANQGSEA. The CDR3 length is 11 residues. V was pared by 4 bases and J by 10 bases, with 11 bases between. CDR3 sequence: CSVGIAEEQFF. CDR3 DNA: TGCAGCGTTGGTATAGCGGAAGAGCAGTTCTTC.

The chain is built from TRBV6-5 and TRBJ2-5; 9 nucleotides line up with TRBD2. J gave up 5 bases and V 0 bases, and 7 bases lay outside the gene matches. CDR1 MNHEY and CDR2 SVGAGI come from the germline V gene. This CDR3 has 16 amino acids. CDR3 loop: CASSYSGGRARETQYF. CDR3 sequence (DNA): TGTGCCAGCAGTTACTCCGGCGGGAGGGCGAGGGAGACCCAGTACTTC.

This clonotype was observed a handful of times. The chain has TRBV7-9 and TRBJ1-4; D is unclear. Trimming cost V 1 base and J 5 bases, with 8 bases left between them. Germline V lookup: CDR1 SEHNR, CDR2 FQNEAQ (reference sequence). The CDR3 is 14 residues long. The CDR3, as DNA: TGTGCCAGCAGCTTAGTTGCGGGGAATGAAAAACTGTTTTTT. Amino acids: CASSLVAGNEKLFF.

This clonotype has only a few counts. The chain is built from TRBV30 and TRBJ1-2; D unresolved. The CDR3 is made up of 13 amino acids. V was pared by 5 bases and J by 6 bases, with 16 bases between. From germline, CDR1 is GTSNPN and CDR2 SVGIG (reference sequence). This CDR3 is CAWEPGLGNGYTF. The CDR3 nucleotides read TGTGCCTGGGAACCGGGTCTGGGAAATGGCTACACCTTC.

This clonotype has at least ten counts. The V call is TRBV7-8, the J call TRBJ2-2, with 10 bases aligning to TRBD1. Germline loops: CDR1 SGHVS, CDR2 FQNEAQ. V was pared by 6 bases and J by 4 bases, with 5 bases of the junction left unmatched. This CDR3 has 15 residues. The CDR3 region is CASSRTGGITGELFF. CDR3 nucleotide sequence: TGTGCCAGCAGTCGGACAGGGGGGATCACCGGGGAGCTGTTTTTT. The full variable domain, with the rest looked up from reference TRBV7-8 and TRBJ2-2, is GAGVSQSPRYKVAKRGQDVALRCDPISGHVSLFWYQQALGQGPEFLTYFQNEAQLDKSGLPSDRFFAERPEGSVSTLKIQRTQQEDSAVYLCASSRTGGITGELFFGEGSRLTVL.

This clonotype was detected only a few times. The chain carries TRBV30 and TRBJ2-3; 8 nucleotides match TRBD1. The CDR3 consists of 12 residues. V lost 4 bases and J lost 5; bases outside the gene matches: 2. Germline V gene sequence: CDR1 GTSNPN, CDR2 SVGIG (reference sequence). CDR3 bases: TGTGCCTGGACCAGGGGGCAAGATACGCAGTATTTT. The encoded protein is CAWTRGQDTQYF. Complete variable domain (other parts from reference TRBV30 and TRBJ2-3): SQTIHQWPATLVQPVGSPLSLECTVEGTSNPNLYWYRQAAGRGLQLLFYSVGIGQISSEVPQNLSASRPQDRQFILSSKKLLLSDSGFYLCAWTRGQDTQYFGPGTRLTVL.

DNA of the CDR3: TGTGCCAGCTCACCGGACGGGGCTGGAAACACCATATATTTT. This codes for CASSPDGAGNTIYF. V usage is TRBV18 and J usage is TRBJ1-3; no reliable D call. The CDR3 is made up of 14 amino acids. The germline gives CDR1 KGHSH, CDR2 LQKENI. Trimming removed 3 bases at V and 2 bases at J, with 8 bases between.

This clonotype was seen at least ten times. J is TRBJ1-1 and V is TRBV12-3 or TRBV12-4, with 7 bases identical to TRBD1. Germline trimming cut 6 bases from V and 7 bases from J; bases unmatched to any gene: 11. The CDR3 has 14 residues. The CDR3 nucleotides are TGTGCCAGCAGCCTTTCCGGGACAGCGGATGAAGCTTTCTTT. Amino acid sequence: CASSLSGTADEAFF.

The V call is TRBV7-7, the J call TRBJ2-5; 7 nucleotides agree with TRBD1. Germline-derived CDR1 and CDR2 are SSHAT and FNYEAQ (reference sequence). The CDR3 loop spans 14 amino acids. The ends lost 5 bases at V and 3 bases at J; junction bases unmatched: 6. In DNA, the CDR3 is TGTGCCAGCAGCCGAGCCGGGACAGAAGAGACCCAGTACTTC. Encoded protein: CASSRAGTEETQYF. Combining the CDR3 with reference TRBV7-7 and TRBJ2-5 gives the whole variable domain GAGVSQSPRYKVTKRGQDVTLRCDPISSHATLYWYQQALGQGPEFLTYFNYEAQPDKSGLPSDRFSAERPEGSISTLTIQRTEQRDSAMYRCASSRAGTEETQYFGPGTRLLVL.

The chain employs TRBV20-1 and TRBJ2-3; D may be TRBD2 (6 bases). The CDR3 contains 15 residues. Deletions cut 6 bases from V and 6 bases from J, with 22 bases between. Per the germline V gene, CDR1 is DFQATT and CDR2 is SNEGSKA (reference sequence). CDR3 bases: TGCAGTGCACGGGACTGGGGATTTTCGTTGGATACGCAGTATTTT. Protein sequence: CSARDWGFSLDTQYF.